This T cell receptor (beta chain) was identified in a study of tumor and adjacent non-tumor tissue in lung cancer. The study, taken as a whole, reports: Tumor TCR diversity, when higher, was linked to shorter survival. Significantly higher TCR diversity was found in tumor than normal lung.

CDR1 is SGHNT, CDR2 YENEEA, per germline. This CDR3 is 15 amino acids long. This clonotype was recorded many times. The antigen remains unidentified. This could be a read error, since a much larger clone is one nucleotide away. A modified ARM-PCR protocol with three rounds of nested PCR amplified TCRbeta. Via MiXCR, TCRdb re-called the multiplex PCR reads, giving one row per CDR3 protein. The sample holds some 100,000 distinct CDR3 sequences; about 61% are singletons and the top ten take around 19%. This sample's RNA came from whole unsorted tissue. This non-tumor lung sample came from over 3 cm beyond the tumor edge.

The genes are TRBV11-3 and TRBJ1-1; a possible D gene is TRBD1 (5 bases). The TCR comes from a man in his sixties with non-small cell lung cancer. The sample consisted of distant non-tumor lung tissue. The CDR3 loop is CASSLEGTVNTKAFF. The CDR3 bases are TGTGCCAGCAGCTTAGAAGGGACGGTGAACACTAAAGCTTTCTTT.